The clone carrying this T cell receptor (beta chain) showed up many times. Its specificity is unknown. A constant-region primer served to make TCR beta cDNA from roughly 480 ng total RNA. Nested multiplex PCR, run for three rounds with slightly modified ARM-PCR, yielded TCR beta libraries. Each of the first two PCR rounds ran about 9 cycles with TRBV1-TRBV30 forward and C-beta reverse primers. Each CDR3 protein gets one entry after TCRdb re-called the multiplex PCR reads with MiXCR. The repertoire consists of about 180,000 distinct CDR3 sequences, with roughly three fifths occurring once and the leading ten covering around three quarters. These data belong to a study of tumor-infiltrating lymphocytes in primary liver carcinoma. Study-wide background: Male and female patients aged 30 to 69 years made up the cohort.

Findings and caveats of the study: Tumor region pairs overlapped more than did tumor-adjacent and tumor-blood pairs.

Germline values: CDR1 SQVTM, CDR2 ANQGSEA. V was clipped by 7 bases and J by 3 bases; unmatched bases: 4. The CDR3 length is 14 residues. The researchers obtained blood RNA from unsorted whole blood and also extracted germline DNA. Those patients suffered from chronic HBV infection and were treatment-naive. The chain joins TRBV29-1 to TRBJ2-7, with 15 bases matching TRBD2. Material for sequencing was peripheral blood. The receptor was derived from a man aged 40-49 years with primary liver carcinoma and hepatitis B virus infection. In DNA, the CDR3 is TGCAGCGCTGGACTAGCGGGAGGGATCTACGAGCAGTACTTC. Protein: CSAGLAGGIYEQYF.